The clone carrying this T cell receptor beta chain was detected ten times or more. Its antigen is not identified. TCRdb called the reads again in MiXCR, with one record for every CDR3 protein. Of approximately 150,000 distinct CDR3 sequences in the sample, roughly 6.5% were seen once. This sample is part of a study of T cell repertoires in cytomegalovirus infection. Study-level points and caveats: Identification of carriers of CMV plus the relevant HLA was performed using cumulative public TCR beta family frequency.

Trimming removed 2 bases at V and 5 bases at J, with 12 bases between. The CDR3 consists of 14 residues. What was sequenced was PBMCs. The sequence derives from a human donor in good health (CMV status not recorded). Some clones in this sample may be carry-over from other donors' samples. The rearrangement uses TRBV12-3 or TRBV12-4 and TRBJ2-5; the D is unclear. The chain's CDR3 is CASSLLLMRETQYF. The CDR3 nucleotides are TGTGCCAGCAGTTTACTCCTAATGAGGGAGACCCAGTACTTC.